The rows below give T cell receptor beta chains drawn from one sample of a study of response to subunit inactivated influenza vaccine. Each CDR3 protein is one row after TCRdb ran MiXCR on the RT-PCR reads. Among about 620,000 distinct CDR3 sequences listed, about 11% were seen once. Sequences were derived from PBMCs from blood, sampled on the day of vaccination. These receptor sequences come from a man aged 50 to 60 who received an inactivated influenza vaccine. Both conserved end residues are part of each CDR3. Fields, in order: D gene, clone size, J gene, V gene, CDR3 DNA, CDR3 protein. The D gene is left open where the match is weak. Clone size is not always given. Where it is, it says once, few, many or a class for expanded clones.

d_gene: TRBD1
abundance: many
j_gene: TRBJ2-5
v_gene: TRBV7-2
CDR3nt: TGTGCCAGCAGCCCGCAGACAGGGATGGGGGAGACCCAGTACTTC
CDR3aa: CASSPQTGMGETQYF

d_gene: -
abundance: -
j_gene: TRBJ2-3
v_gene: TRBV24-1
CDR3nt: TGTGCCACCAGTGATGCGGACCTGGGGCGGGGTTCAGATACGCAGTATTTT
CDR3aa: CATSDADLGRGSDTQYF

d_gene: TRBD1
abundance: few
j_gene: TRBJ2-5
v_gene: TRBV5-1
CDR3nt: TGCGCCAGCAGCACGAGACAGGGGGCCGGGGAGACCCAGTACTTC
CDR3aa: CASSTRQGAGETQYF

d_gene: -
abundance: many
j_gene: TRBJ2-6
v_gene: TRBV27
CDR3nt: TGTGCCAGCAGTTTAATGTTAGGGGCCGGGGCCAACGTCCTGACTTTC
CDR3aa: CASSLMLGAGANVLTF

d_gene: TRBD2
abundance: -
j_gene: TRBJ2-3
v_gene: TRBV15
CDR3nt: TGTGCCACCAGCCGAGCGCTAGCGGGGACGGTGGATACGCAGTATTTT
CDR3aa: CATSRALAGTVDTQYF

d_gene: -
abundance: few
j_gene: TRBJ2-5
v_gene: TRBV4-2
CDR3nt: TGTGCCAGCAGCCAGATACTTGGGCTATCGGAGACCCAGTACTTC
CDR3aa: CASSQILGLSETQYF

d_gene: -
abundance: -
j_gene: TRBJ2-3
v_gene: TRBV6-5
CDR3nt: TGTGCCAGCAGTAACTCACGACAGAAAAATACGCAGTATTTT
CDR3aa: CASSNSRQKNTQYF

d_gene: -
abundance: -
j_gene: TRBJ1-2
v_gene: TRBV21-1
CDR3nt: TGTGCCAGCAGCAAATGGGGGACAGGCTATGGCTACACCTTC
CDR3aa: CASSKWGTGYGYTF

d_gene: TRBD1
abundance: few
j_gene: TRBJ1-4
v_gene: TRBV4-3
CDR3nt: TGCGCCAGCAGCCAGACGGGACAGGTTGGGGAAAAACTGTTTTTT
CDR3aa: CASSQTGQVGEKLFF

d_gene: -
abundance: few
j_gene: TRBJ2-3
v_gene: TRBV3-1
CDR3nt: TGTGCCAGCAGCCACTGGGAGGTTGGGCAGTATTTT
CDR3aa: CASSHWEVGQYF

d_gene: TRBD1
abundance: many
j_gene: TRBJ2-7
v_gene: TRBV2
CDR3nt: TGTGCCAGCAGCGCACGGACAGGGGGCTCCTACGAGCAGTACTTC
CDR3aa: CASSARTGGSYEQYF

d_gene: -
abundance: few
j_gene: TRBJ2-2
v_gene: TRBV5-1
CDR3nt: TGCGCCAGCAGCTCCGGAGGACTGGCACTCAACACCGGGGAGCTGTTTTTT
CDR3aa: CASSSGGLALNTGELFF

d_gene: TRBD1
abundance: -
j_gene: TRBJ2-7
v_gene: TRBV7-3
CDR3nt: TGTGCCAGCAGCTTCATGCCGGACAGGGCGATAGAGCAGTACTTC
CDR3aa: CASSFMPDRAIEQYF

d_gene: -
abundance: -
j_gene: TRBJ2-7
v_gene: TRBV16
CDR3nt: TGTGCCAGCAGCCAATTTCGGCGCGAGCAGTACTTC
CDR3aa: CASSQFRREQYF

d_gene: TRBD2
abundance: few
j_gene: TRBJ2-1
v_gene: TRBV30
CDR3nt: TGTGCCTGGAGTCGGGGGGTATACAATGAGCAGTTCTTC
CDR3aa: CAWSRGVYNEQFF

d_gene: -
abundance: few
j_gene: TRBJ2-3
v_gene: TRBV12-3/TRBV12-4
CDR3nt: TGTGCCAGCAGTTTAGAGAACGGAGGCACGCAGTATTTT
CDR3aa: CASSLENGGTQYF

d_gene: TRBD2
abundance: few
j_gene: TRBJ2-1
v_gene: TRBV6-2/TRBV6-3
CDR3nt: TGTGCCAGCAGCCCTACTAGCGGGCCCGGCAATGAGCAGTTCTTC
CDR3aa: CASSPTSGPGNEQFF

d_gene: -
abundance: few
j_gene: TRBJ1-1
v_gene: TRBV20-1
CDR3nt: TGCAGTGCTCGGGACGGGGCTTTCTTT
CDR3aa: CSARDGAFF

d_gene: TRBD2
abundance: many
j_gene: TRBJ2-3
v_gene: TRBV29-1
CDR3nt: TGCAGCCTAAGACTAGCGGGAACAGATACGCAGTATTTT
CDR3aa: CSLRLAGTDTQYF

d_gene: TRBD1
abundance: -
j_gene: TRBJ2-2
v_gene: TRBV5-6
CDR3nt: TGTGCCTCAGGGGGCCTTGTGACCGGGGAGCTGTTTTTT
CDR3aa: CASGGLVTGELFF

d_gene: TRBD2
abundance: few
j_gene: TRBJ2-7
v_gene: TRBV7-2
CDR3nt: TGTGCCAGCAGCTTAAAAGCGGGGTCCGCCTACGAGCAGTACTTC
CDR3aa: CASSLKAGSAYEQYF

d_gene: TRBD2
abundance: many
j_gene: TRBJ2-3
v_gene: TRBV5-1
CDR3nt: TGCGCCAGCAACTGGGGGGGGGAAGATACGCAGTATTTT
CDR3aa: CASNWGGEDTQYF

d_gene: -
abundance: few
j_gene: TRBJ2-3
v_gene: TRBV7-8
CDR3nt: TGTGCCAGCAGCTTAGATGTCTATTACACAGATACGCAGTATTTT
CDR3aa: CASSLDVYYTDTQYF

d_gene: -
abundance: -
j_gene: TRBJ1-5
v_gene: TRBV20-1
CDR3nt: TGCAGTGCTAAAAGAGGATTCGGGGCCGTTACAGGTCAGCCCCAGCATTTT
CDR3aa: CSAKRGFGAVTGQPQHF

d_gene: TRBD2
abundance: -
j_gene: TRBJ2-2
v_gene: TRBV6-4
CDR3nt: TGTGCCAGCCAGCGGGAGGCCAACACCGGGGAGCTGTTTTTT
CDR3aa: CASQREANTGELFF

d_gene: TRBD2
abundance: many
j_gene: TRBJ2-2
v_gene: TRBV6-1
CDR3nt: TGTGCCAGCAGTAGCCGGACTAGCCCGGGCACCGGGGAGCTGTTTTTT
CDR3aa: CASSSRTSPGTGELFF

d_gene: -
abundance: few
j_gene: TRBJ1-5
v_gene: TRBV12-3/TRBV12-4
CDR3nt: TGTGCCAGCAGTCCCGGAGACGGTAATCAGCCCCAGCATTTT
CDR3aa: CASSPGDGNQPQHF

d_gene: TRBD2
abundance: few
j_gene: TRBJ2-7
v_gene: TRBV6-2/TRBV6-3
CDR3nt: TGTGCCAGCCTAGCGGACTCCTACGAGCAGTACTTC
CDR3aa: CASLADSYEQYF

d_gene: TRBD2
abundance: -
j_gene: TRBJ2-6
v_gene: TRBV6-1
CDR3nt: TGTGCCAGCAGTCTGACTAGCGGGGCCTCTGGGGCCAACGTCCTGACTTTC
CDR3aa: CASSLTSGASGANVLTF

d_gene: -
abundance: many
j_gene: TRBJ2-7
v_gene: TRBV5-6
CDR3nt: TGTGCCAGCAGCTTCCAGGGAGGCGAGCAGTACTTC
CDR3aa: CASSFQGGEQYF

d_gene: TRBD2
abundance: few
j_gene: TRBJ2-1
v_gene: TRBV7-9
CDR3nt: TGTGCCAGCAGCCCCCCTAGCGGGATCCTTTACAATGAGCAGTTCTTC
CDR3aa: CASSPPSGILYNEQFF

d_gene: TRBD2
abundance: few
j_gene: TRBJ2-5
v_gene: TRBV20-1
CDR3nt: TGCAGTGCTAGAGTCTCACAACGGGAGGGCGGGGTAGTTAGACTTCGGACCCAGTACTTC
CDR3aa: CSARVSQREGGVVRLRTQYF

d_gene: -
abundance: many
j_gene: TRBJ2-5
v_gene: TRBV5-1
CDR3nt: TGCGCCAGCAGCTTGAATCAGTACCAAGAGACCCAGTACTTC
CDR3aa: CASSLNQYQETQYF

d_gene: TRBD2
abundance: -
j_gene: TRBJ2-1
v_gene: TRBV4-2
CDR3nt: TGTGCCAGCAGCCAAGATGCGGGACTAGCGGGAGTTAGTGAGCAGTTCTTC
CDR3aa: CASSQDAGLAGVSEQFF

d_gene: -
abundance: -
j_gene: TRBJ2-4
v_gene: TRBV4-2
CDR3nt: TGTGCCAGCAGCTCGGAGGTCATAAACATTCAGTACTTC
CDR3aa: CASSSEVINIQYF

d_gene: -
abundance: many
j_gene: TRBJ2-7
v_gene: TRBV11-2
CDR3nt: TGTGCCAGCAGCTTAACGGGTCCCCGGGGCGAGCAGTACTTC
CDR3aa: CASSLTGPRGEQYF

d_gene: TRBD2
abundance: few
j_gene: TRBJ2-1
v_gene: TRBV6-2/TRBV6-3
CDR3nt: TGTGCCAGCAGTTACTGGGTTTCGGAAACTAGCGGGCTCTCCTACAATGAGCAGTTCTTC
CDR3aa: CASSYWVSETSGLSYNEQFF

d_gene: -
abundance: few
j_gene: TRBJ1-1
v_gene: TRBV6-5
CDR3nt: TGTGCCAGCAGTTACGCGGACAGACTCAACACTGAAGCTTTCTTT
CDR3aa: CASSYADRLNTEAFF

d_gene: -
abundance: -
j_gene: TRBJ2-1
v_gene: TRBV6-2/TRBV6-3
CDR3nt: TGTGCCAGCAGTTTTGCTACAGGGATACCTTACAATGAGCAGTTCTTC
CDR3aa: CASSFATGIPYNEQFF